This T cell receptor (beta chain) derives from a study of cytomegalovirus exposure and HLA in healthy donors. CDR3 length: 15 amino acids. Germline assignment: CDR1 KGHSH and CDR2 LQKENI. V shed 0 bases and J 5 bases; nucleotides not matched to a gene: 0. Broader study findings: For cytomegalovirus status, the classifier reportedly gave diagnoses with high specificity and sensitivity. Most TCRs appeared rarely, but some public TCRs recurred in many donors.

Measured with immunoSEQ multiplex PCR; TCRdb has only the in-frame clones, and not every one. The data contain about 110,000 clones, approximately 86% of them seen just once; the ten biggest clones take up 3% to 4%. About this clone: Its antigen is currently unknown.

This receptor was identified in a woman between 18 and 30 years old in good health and CMV-seropositive. This chain connects TRBV18 to TRBJ2-2; 10 nucleotides line up with TRBD2. The sequenced sample consisted of PBMCs. CDR3 in DNA: TGTGCCAGCTCACCACCACTAGCGGGGACCGGGGAGCTGTTTTTT. Amino acid sequence: CASSPPLAGTGELFF.